Sequencing of this T cell receptor beta chain was carried out in a study of shared clonotypes between healthy human individuals. Study observations and caveats: Non-shared clonotypes displayed generation probabilities falling below those of clonotypes present in all four donors.

Trimming cost V 4 bases and J 5 bases; bases outside gene matches: 6. The CDR3 consists of 16 residues. The germline CDR1 and CDR2 sequences are SGDLS and YYNGEE. Sequencing used immunoSEQ multiplex PCR; TCRdb keeps in-frame clones, though not all of them. The data hold approximately 620,000 clones, with approximately 97% observed a single time. A word on this clone: Antigen specificity is unknown.

Sequencing was carried out using naive CD4+ T cells sorted from blood. Subset meaning: CD45RA+ positively selected. The J gene is TRBJ2-3, the V gene TRBV9; 14 nucleotides align to TRBD2. The origin of this receptor is a woman aged 30 to 39 in good health. Here the CDR3 reads CASSQGLAGEIDTQYF. Written as DNA, the CDR3 is TGTGCCAGCAGCCAGGGACTAGCGGGAGAGATAGATACGCAGTATTTT.